A single sample is the source of the 19 T cell receptor beta chains below, sequenced in a study of T cell changes during pregnancy in multiple sclerosis. TCRdb's table, derived via immunoSEQ multiplex PCR, lists solely in-frame clones and lacks some. Of just over 65,000 clones in the sample, 91% were seen once. The input for sequencing was peripheral blood, taken in the second trimester of pregnancy. The receptors derive from a female donor with multiple sclerosis, enrolled in a pregnancy study.

The chain combines TRBV18 with TRBJ1-1; TRBD1 aligns across 8 bases. CDR3 length: 15 residues. Germline lookup yields CDR1 KGHSH and CDR2 LQKENI. J was trimmed by 0 bases and V by 5 bases; bases with no gene match: 5. CDR3 sequence reads: CASSGRTGLNTEAFF. CDR3 nucleotide sequence: TGTGCCAGCTCAGGACGGACAGGGCTGAACACTGAAGCTTTCTTT. Looking up the rest from reference TRBV18 and TRBJ1-1 gives the full variable domain: NAGVMQNPRHLVRRRGQEARLRCSPMKGHSHVYWYRQLPEEGLKFMVYLQKENIIDESGMPKERFSAEFPKEGPSILRIQQVVRGDSAAYFCASSGRTGLNTEAFFGQGTRLTVV.

As concerns this clone: Mismatch with germline at one junction end may stem from a read error. This chain uses TRBV5-6 with TRBJ2-1; 8 nucleotides agree with TRBD1. This CDR3 has 12 residues. Germline V gene lookup returns CDR1 SGHDT and CDR2 YYEEEE. CDR3 sequence: CAGSFWDRTEFF. DNA of the CDR3: TGTGCCGGCAGCTTTTGGGACAGGACGGAGTTCTTC.

The V call is TRBV11-2, the J call TRBJ1-2; D possibly corresponds to TRBD1 (5 bases). CDR3 length: 13 amino acids. V lost 3 bases to trimming and J lost 4 bases, with 9 bases between them. Per germline, CDR1 SGHAT and CDR2 FQNNGV. In nucleotides, the CDR3 is TGTGCCAGCAGCTTCAGGCAGGGCTATGGCTACACCTTC. Amino acid sequence: CASSFRQGYGYTF. Using reference TRBV11-2 and TRBJ1-2 for the parts outside the CDR3, the full variable domain is EAGVAQSPRYKIIEKRQSVAFWCNPISGHATLYWYQQILGQGPKLLIQFQNNGVVDDSQLPKDRFSAERLKGVDSTLKIQPAKLEDSAVYLCASSFRQGYGYTFGSGTRLTVV.

This chain joins TRBV6-4 and TRBJ2-1, with 12 bases identical to TRBD2. V dropped 3 bases and J dropped 10; count of bases not matched to a gene: 7. The germline V gene has CDR1 MRHNA and CDR2 SNTAGT. The CDR3 consists of 15 residues. CDR3 loop: CASSELAGGVEEQFF. CDR3 nucleotides: TGTGCCAGCAGTGAGCTAGCGGGGGGGGTTGAGGAGCAGTTCTTC.

The chain links TRBV15 to TRBJ1-4, with TRBD1 as a possible D gene (5 bases). V lost 0 bases to trimming and J lost 5 bases, with 10 bases between them. Germline assignment: CDR1 LNHNV and CDR2 YYDKDF (reference sequence). The CDR3 has 15 residues. This CDR3 is CATSRERTRNEKLFF. The CDR3 DNA sequence: TGTGCCACCAGCAGAGAACGGACAAGGAATGAAAAACTGTTTTTT. The whole variable domain, remainder taken from reference TRBV15 and TRBJ1-4, is DAMVIQNPRYQVTQFGKPVTLSCSQTLNHNVMYWYQQKSSQAPKLLFHYYDKDFNNEADTPDNFQSRRPNTSFCFLDIRSPGLGDTAMYLCATSRERTRNEKLFFGSGTQLSVL.

V gene TRBV5-4 combines with J gene TRBJ1-1; perhaps TRBD1 as D (5 bases). The V gene's germline CDR1 is SGHNT and CDR2 YYREEE (reference sequence). CDR3 length equals 13 residues. Trimming removed 7 bases at V and 1 base at J, with 11 bases between. The CDR3 here is CASASGGNTEAFF. CDR3 sequence (DNA): TGTGCCAGCGCCTCCGGGGGGAACACTGAAGCTTTCTTT.

The gene calls are TRBV9 and TRBJ2-3, with 9 nucleotides matching TRBD1. CDR1 SGDLS and CDR2 YYNGEE come from the germline V gene. The junction had 2 bases not matched to a gene; V was cut back by 3 bases and J by 0 bases. This CDR3 is built from 15 residues. The DNA for the CDR3 is TGTGCCAGCAGCGCCGGGACAGGGAGCACAGATACGCAGTATTTT. Its translation: CASSAGTGSTDTQYF.

The chain employs TRBV4-2 and TRBJ2-1; tentative D call: TRBD2 (6 bases). Germline CDR1 and CDR2: LGHNA and YNFKEQ. The CDR3 covers 17 residues. V gave up 4 bases and J gave up 0 bases, with 16 bases separating them. Here the CDR3 reads CASSLQEIGGSYNEQFF. The CDR3 DNA is TGTGCCAGCAGCCTTCAGGAGATCGGGGGCTCCTACAATGAGCAGTTCTTC.

The chain has TRBV7-8 and TRBJ2-7, with 8 bases lining up with TRBD1. The V segment lost 4 bases and the J segment 2 bases; nucleotides outside the gene matches: 10. The CDR3 runs 16 residues. Germline V gene data show CDR1 as SGHVS and CDR2 as FQNEAQ. Here the CDR3 DNA reads TGTGCCAGCAGCTCGCCCCGGGACAGGCACACCTACGAGCAGTACTTC. It yields the protein CASSSPRDRHTYEQYF. The full variable domain, in which reference TRBV7-8 and TRBJ2-7 provide the parts outside the CDR3, is GAGVSQSPRYKVAKRGQDVALRCDPISGHVSLFWYQQALGQGPEFLTYFQNEAQLDKSGLPSDRFFAERPEGSVSTLKIQRTQQEDSAVYLCASSSPRDRHTYEQYFGPGTRLTVT.

The genes are TRBV6-1 and TRBJ1-1; a weak D match, TRBD1 (6 bases). V lost 3 bases, J lost 7 bases, and 15 bases lay in between. The germline gives CDR1 MNHNS, CDR2 SASEGT. This CDR3 is built from 14 residues. The CDR3 here is CASSETLRGGEAFF. The CDR3 DNA sequence: TGTGCCAGCAGTGAGACTTTGAGGGGGGGTGAAGCTTTCTTT.

This chain's CDR3 is CASSTGVAYNSPLHF. The CDR3 region has the DNA TGTGCCAGTAGTACGGGGGTGGCCTATAATTCACCCCTCCACTTT. The chain carries TRBV19 and TRBJ1-6; possibly TRBD1 for D (5 bases). Germline CDR1 is LNHDA and CDR2 is SQIVND (reference sequence). This CDR3 spans 15 amino acids. V gave up 4 bases and J gave up 2 bases, with 9 bases separating them. Complete variable domain (other parts from reference TRBV19 and TRBJ1-6): DGGITQSPKYLFRKEGQNVTLSCEQNLNHDAMYWYRQDPGQGLRLIYYSQIVNDFQKGDIAEGYSVSREKKESFPLTVTSAQKNPTAFYLCASSTGVAYNSPLHFGNGTRLTVT.

This chain links TRBV5-4 with TRBJ2-5; 8 positions agree with TRBD2. Germline V CDR1 and CDR2: SGHNT, YYREEE (reference sequence). This CDR3 is 14 amino acids long. Trimming cost V 2 bases and J 3 bases; bases outside gene matches: 3. The CDR3 region has the DNA TGTGCCAGCAGCTTTGCGGGGGGAGAAGAGACCCAGTACTTC. Protein product: CASSFAGGEETQYF.

The V call is TRBV9, the J call TRBJ1-1; 8 bases map to TRBD1. The CDR3 extends over 17 amino acids. The germline gives CDR1 SGDLS, CDR2 YYNGEE. V lost 0 bases and J lost 5; bases outside the gene matches: 12. The CDR3 DNA sequence: TGTGCCAGCAGCGTAGATGGACAGGGTATTGGTCGGACTGAAGCTTTCTTT. It encodes CASSVDGQGIGRTEAFF.

The chain combines TRBV6-5 with TRBJ2-3; D remains ambiguous. V was trimmed by 2 bases and J by 1 base, leaving 13 bases between them. The germline CDR1 and CDR2 sequences are MNHEY and SVGAGI. The CDR3 contains 16 residues. The CDR3 sequence is CASSYLRGVGTDTQYF. The DNA of the CDR3 is TGTGCCAGCAGTTACCTCCGTGGAGTGGGCACAGATACGCAGTATTTT.

V usage is TRBV18 and J usage is TRBJ2-2; D possibly corresponds to TRBD2 (7 bases). The CDR3 loop spans 16 amino acids. The germline V gene has CDR1 KGHSH and CDR2 LQKENI. The V gene lost 2 bases and the J gene lost 5 bases, with 15 bases spanning the gap. The CDR3 DNA reads TGTGCCAGCTCACCATTGGTCGGGGGGCGAACCGGGGAGCTGTTTTTT. Protein product: CASSPLVGGRTGELFF.

V is TRBV9 and J is TRBJ2-3, with TRBD2 identical over 7 bases. The CDR3 has 16 amino acids. Trimming at V came to 0 bases and at J to 2 bases, leaving 6 bases not matched to a gene. Germline V gene data show CDR1 as SGDLS and CDR2 as YYNGEE. CDR3 in amino acids: CASSVEAGSHTDTQYF. In nucleotides, the CDR3 is TGTGCCAGCAGCGTAGAAGCGGGGAGCCACACAGATACGCAGTATTTT.

CDR3 nucleotides: TGTGCCAGCAGCTTAGACGGGGGGCGCTGGGGAAAACTGTTTTTT. This sequence encodes CASSLDGGRWGKLFF. This sequence joins TRBV7-2 and TRBJ1-4; D is perhaps TRBD1 (6 bases). Germline CDR1 SGHTA, CDR2 FQGNSA. Trimming took 1 base from V and 10 from J, leaving 16 bases between them. The CDR3 covers 15 residues.

The V and J genes are TRBV5-4 and TRBJ1-4, with D possibly matching TRBD1 (5 bases). V was cut by 0 bases and J by 5 bases, with 11 bases left in between. Germline V gene sequence: CDR1 SGHNT, CDR2 YYREEE (reference sequence). This CDR3 spans 15 amino acids. CDR3 in DNA: TGTGCCAGCAGCTTGGTGGGGACTGGGAATGAAAAACTGTTTTTT. Protein sequence: CASSLVGTGNEKLFF.

The chain links TRBV27 to TRBJ2-1; D not resolved. The CDR3 runs 11 residues. Germline V gene data show CDR1 as MNHEY and CDR2 as SMNVEV (reference sequence). Trimming left V 3 bases short and J 7 bases short, with 4 bases between. The CDR3 here is CASSFSNEQFF. The CDR3 DNA is TGTGCCAGCAGTTTTTCGAATGAGCAGTTCTTC.